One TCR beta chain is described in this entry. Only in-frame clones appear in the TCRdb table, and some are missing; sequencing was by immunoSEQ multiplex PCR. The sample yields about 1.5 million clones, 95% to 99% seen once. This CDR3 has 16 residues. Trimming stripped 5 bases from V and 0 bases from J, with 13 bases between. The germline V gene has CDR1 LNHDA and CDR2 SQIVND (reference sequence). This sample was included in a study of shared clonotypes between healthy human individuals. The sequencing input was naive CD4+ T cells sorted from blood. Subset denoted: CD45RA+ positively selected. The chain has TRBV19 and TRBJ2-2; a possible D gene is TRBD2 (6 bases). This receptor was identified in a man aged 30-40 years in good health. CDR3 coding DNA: TGTGCCAGTAGTTTACTTAGCGGCGCGAACACCGGGGAGCTGTTTTTT. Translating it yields CASSLLSGANTGELFF.